This T cell receptor (beta chain) is from a study of T cells in Graves' hyperthyroidism and ophthalmopathy. For the study at large: Sampling of peripheral blood happened at initial diagnosis, prior to any treatment.

RNA transcripts yielded amplified TCR beta CDR3 regions. TCR CDR3 regions were first amplified by RT-PCR with HTBI primers. MiXCR, applied by TCRdb to the multiplex PCR reads, yields one record per CDR3 protein. Among approximately 600,000 distinct CDR3 sequences listed, roughly 16% were seen once. The authors took PBMCs from over 8.5 ml fresh peripheral blood. J gave up 1 base and V 3 bases, and 6 bases lay outside the gene matches. CDR1 and CDR2 from the germline V gene are DFQATT and SNEGSKA (reference sequence). The CDR3 extends over 15 amino acids. Sequencing was carried out using blood. This clonotype was sampled from a woman aged 25 to 45 with Graves' hyperthyroidism. This sequence joins TRBV20-1 and TRBJ2-3, with TRBD1 matching 8 bases. CDR3: CSARDRVIGTDTQYF. Written as DNA, the CDR3 is TGCAGTGCTAGGGACAGGGTCATTGGCACAGATACGCAGTATTTT.